The 13 T cell receptor beta chains below come from one sample, sequenced in a study of T cell responses to AZD1222 COVID-19 vaccine. Some clones are missing from TCRdb's copy, which holds only in-frame ones; the method was immunoSEQ multiplex PCR. The sample carries around 150,000 clones, roughly 90% recorded once. This sample comprised peripheral blood, obtained on day 0 of AZD1222 vaccination. These receptors were obtained from an adult in good health.

This clone was counted only a few times. The chain recombines TRBV9 with TRBJ2-7, with 9 bases aligning to TRBD1. V gave up 3 bases and J gave up 1 base; unmatched junction bases: 17. Germline assignment: CDR1 SGDLS and CDR2 YYNGEE. This CDR3 contains 19 residues. The CDR3 sequence: CASSAQRQPGTGLSYEQYF. DNA for the CDR3: TGTGCCAGCAGCGCCCAGCGGCAGCCCGGGACAGGGCTATCCTACGAGCAGTACTTC. Complete variable domain (other parts from reference TRBV9 and TRBJ2-7): DSGVTQTPKHLITATGQRVTLRCSPRSGDLSVYWYQQSLDQGLQFLIQYYNGEERAKGNILERFSAQQFPDLHSELNLSSLELGDSALYFCASSAQRQPGTGLSYEQYFGPGTRLTVT.

This chain connects TRBV28 to TRBJ1-2; 9 bases line up with TRBD1. Per the germline V gene, CDR1 is MDHEN and CDR2 is SYDVKM. The junction had 9 bases not matched to a gene; V was cut back by 2 bases and J by 11 bases. This CDR3 is built from 14 residues. CDR3 sequence reads: CASSLARDRVKYTF. For the CDR3, the DNA is TGTGCCAGCAGTTTAGCCCGGGACAGGGTCAAATACACCTTC.

This sequence joins TRBV10-3 and TRBJ2-3; D might be TRBD1 (6 bases). Trimming left V 10 bases short and J 6 bases short, with 14 bases between. CDR1 and CDR2 from the germline V gene are ENHRY and SYGVKD. The CDR3 length is 12 residues. CDR3 nucleotide sequence: TGTGCCACTCAAGGACAGTCCGATACGCAGTATTTT. Its translation: CATQGQSDTQYF.

The rearrangement joins TRBV7-9 to TRBJ2-5; no clear D. V dropped 11 bases and J dropped 2 bases, with 15 bases sitting between them. The CDR3 sequence is 13 residues long. Germline CDR1 is SEHNR and CDR2 is FQNEAQ (reference sequence). The CDR3 sequence: CASVAAQQETQYF. In nucleotides, the CDR3 is TGTGCCTCGGTGGCAGCCCAACAAGAGACCCAGTACTTC.

The chain carries TRBV28 and TRBJ2-5, with 10 positions matching TRBD2. This CDR3 has 17 residues. V was pared by 1 base and J by 3 bases, with 8 bases of the junction left unmatched. Germline V gives CDR1 MDHEN, CDR2 SYDVKM. The CDR3 loop is CASSLSGSGRFKETQYF. The CDR3 DNA reads as TGTGCCAGCAGTTTATCGGGTAGCGGGAGGTTTAAAGAGACCCAGTACTTC. The entire variable domain, with the rest obtained from reference TRBV28 and TRBJ2-5, is as follows: DVKVTQSSRYLVKRTGEKVFLECVQDMDHENMFWYRQDPGLGLRLIYFSYDVKMKEKGDIPEGYSVSREKKERFSLILESASTNQTSMYLCASSLSGSGRFKETQYFGPGTRLLVL.

This sequence joins TRBV5-6 and TRBJ1-3; D gene unclear. The CDR3 runs 13 residues. Germline V lookup: CDR1 SGHDT, CDR2 YYEEEE. Trimming removed 5 bases from V and 4 bases from J, with 10 bases in between. The CDR3 DNA reads TGTGCCAGCAGAGCGGCTCCCGGAAACACCATATATTTT. This gives the protein CASRAAPGNTIYF.

This chain uses TRBV18 with TRBJ2-2, with D perhaps matching TRBD1 (6 bases). This CDR3 has 13 amino acids. Trimming took off 4 bases at V and 5 bases at J, with 8 bases between the two ends. The germline V gene encodes CDR1 KGHSH and CDR2 LQKENI. The DNA of the CDR3 is TGTGCCAGCTCACAACAGGGAACCGGGGAGCTGTTTTTT. It encodes CASSQQGTGELFF.

With regard to this clone: One end of the junction does not line up with germline, which may come from a read error. This chain links TRBV5-1 with TRBJ2-1; TRBD2 might be the D (6 bases). CDR1 and CDR2 (germline): SGHRS, YFSETQ. This CDR3 region has 14 residues. The CDR3 coding sequence is TGCGCCAGCACCTTGGGGGGACTCGACAATGAGCAGTTCTTC. Amino acids: CASTLGGLDNEQFF. Drawing the rest from reference TRBV5-1 and TRBJ2-1, the complete variable domain is KAGVTQTPRYLIKTRGQQVTLSCSPISGHRSVSWYQQTPGQGLQFLFEYFSETQRNKGNFPGRFSGRQFSNSRSEMNVSTLELGDSALYLCASTLGGLDNEQFFGPGTRLTVL.

The genes are TRBV5-1 and TRBJ1-1; D might be TRBD1 (6 bases). The germline CDR1 and CDR2 sequences are SGHRS and YFSETQ. With 0 bases removed from V and 3 bases from J, the gap between germline ends came to 21 bases. This CDR3 is built from 18 residues. The CDR3 region has the DNA TGCGCCAGCAGCTTGGGATTGGCCACCACAGGGAGAGACACTGAAGCTTTCTTT. This translates into CASSLGLATTGRDTEAFF.

The gene calls are TRBV13 and TRBJ2-2; the D is unclear. The CDR3 extends over 13 amino acids. V was shortened by 5 bases and J by 1 base, with 5 bases between the two germline ends. The germline gives CDR1 PRHDT, CDR2 FYEKMQ (reference sequence). CDR3 coding DNA: TGTGCCAGCAGCGTTATGAACACCGGGGAGCTGTTTTTT. Residues: CASSVMNTGELFF.

The rearrangement joins TRBV29-1 to TRBJ2-5; 9 nucleotides match TRBD2. Losses at the gene ends were 7 bases for V and 4 bases for J; bases not matched to a gene: 10. There are 14 residues in the CDR3. Looked up from germline, CDR1 is SQVTM and CDR2 is ANQGSEA. In DNA, the CDR3 is TGCAGCGCACCGGTAGCGGGAGTGCCAGAGACCCAGTACTTC. Translating it yields CSAPVAGVPETQYF.

The chain combines TRBV19 with TRBJ2-3; possibly TRBD2 for D (6 bases). This CDR3 comprises 17 residues. The V gene lost 3 bases and the J gene lost 4 bases, with 20 bases spanning the gap. CDR1 and CDR2 (germline): LNHDA, SQIVND (reference sequence). The CDR3 DNA is TGTGCCAGTAGTATCCCCCCCGGGCGGGGTCCCCCAGATACGCAGTATTTT. As protein: CASSIPPGRGPPDTQYF.

The V gene is TRBV29-1, the J gene TRBJ1-2, with D possibly TRBD1 on 5 matching bases. CDR3 size: 17 residues. Germline assignment: CDR1 SQVTM and CDR2 ANQGSEA. Trimming cost V 1 base and J 4 bases, with 22 bases left between them. DNA for the CDR3: TGCAGCGTTGAAGGTGACAGCGAAGCCCTAATACTCTATGGCTACACCTTC. It translates to CSVEGDSEALILYGYTF.